These 22 T cell receptor beta chains originate from one sample sequenced in a study of early T cells in non-severe SARS-CoV-2 infection. TCRdb redid the calling of the 5' RACE reads with MiXCR, one entry per CDR3 protein. The table includes tens of thousands of distinct CDR3 sequences, over 9% detected once. What was sequenced was whole blood. The receptors stem from an adult who was a healthcare worker with PCR-confirmed SARS-CoV-2 infection or an uninfected control (not recorded which).

The rearrangement links TRBV6-5 to TRBJ2-7; D tentatively fits TRBD1 or TRBD2 (5 bases each). The CDR3 has 13 residues. V lost 6 bases to trimming and J lost 4 bases, with 13 bases between them. Per germline, CDR1 MNHEY and CDR2 SVGAGI. CDR3 amino acids: CASRRPGTYEQYF. The CDR3 DNA is TGTGCCAGCAGAAGACCTGGGACGTACGAGCAGTACTTC.

This clonotype was recorded at least ten times. Germline is not matched at one junction end, which may reflect a read error. V usage is TRBV12-3 or TRBV12-4 and J usage is TRBJ2-5; 10 nucleotides match TRBD1. The CDR3 is 14 residues long. The CDR3 reads CASSRTGGRETQYF. The CDR3 DNA sequence: TGTGCTAGCAGCCGGACAGGGGGGCGCGAGACCCAGTACTTC.

V usage is TRBV29-1 and J usage is TRBJ2-7; D is perhaps TRBD2 (6 bases). V shed 6 bases and J shed 0 bases, with 21 bases lying between them. The germline CDR1 and CDR2 sequences are SQVTM and ANQGSEA. The CDR3 totals 16 residues. CDR3 coding DNA: TGCAGCGTCTCACGAAACCTAGCGCCAGACTCCTACGAGCAGTACTTC. It translates to CSVSRNLAPDSYEQYF.

This clonotype turned up a few times. This chain joins TRBV6-2 or TRBV6-3 and TRBJ2-7; D may match TRBD1 or TRBD2 (5 bases each). V was cut by 6 bases and J by 1 base, with 10 bases left in between. In germline, CDR1 is MNHEY, CDR2 SVGEGT. This CDR3 has 13 amino acids. CDR3: CASSRDRSYEQYF. In DNA, the CDR3 is TGTGCCAGCAGCCGGGACCGTTCCTACGAGCAGTACTTC.

This clonotype appeared a few times. CDR3 nucleotide sequence: TGCAGTGCTCCTCTTCACTCCCTGACTAGTTTATATGAGCAGTTCTTC. This translates into CSAPLHSLTSLYEQFF. The rearrangement joins TRBV20-1 to TRBJ2-1; D perhaps matches TRBD2 (6 bases). The V end lost 5 bases, the J end lost 8 bases, and 25 bases lay between the germline ends. This CDR3 comprises 16 residues. CDR1 DFQATT and CDR2 SNEGSKA come from the germline V gene (reference sequence).

The rearrangement joins TRBV7-8 to TRBJ2-1; 13 positions agree with TRBD2. The CDR3 has 16 amino acids. CDR1 SGHVS and CDR2 FQNEAQ come from the germline V gene. With 2 bases clipped from V and 5 bases from J, the junction kept 3 bases outside the gene matches. CDR3 in amino acids: CASSLILAGGNNEQFF. Here the CDR3 DNA reads TGTGCCAGCAGCTTAATACTAGCGGGAGGGAACAATGAGCAGTTCTTC.

This clonotype was counted ten times or more. The chain combines TRBV10-3 with TRBJ2-1, with 13 positions matching TRBD2. Germline V gene sequence: CDR1 ENHRY, CDR2 SYGVKD. V trimming: 4 bases; J trimming: 1 base; junction bases outside the gene matches: 1. This CDR3 is 16 amino acids long. The CDR3 reads CAISGTSGRSYNEQFF. The CDR3 nucleotides read TGTGCCATCAGTGGGACTAGCGGGAGATCCTACAATGAGCAGTTCTTC.

The J gene is TRBJ1-1, the V gene TRBV6-6; 10 positions agree with TRBD1. Germline CDR1 and CDR2: MNHNY and SVGAGI (reference sequence). The CDR3 has 16 residues. With V trimmed by 5 bases and J by 2 bases, 8 bases remained unmatched. The CDR3 DNA is TGTGCCAGCAGTGACGCCTCGACAGGGGGCAACACTGAAGCTTTCTTT. It codes for CASSDASTGGNTEAFF.

The chain carries TRBV11-2 and TRBJ2-5; no definite D call. Trimming shortened V by 0 bases and J by 5 bases, and 16 bases separated the two germline ends. The CDR3 extends over 16 amino acids. Germline V gene lookup returns CDR1 SGHAT and CDR2 FQNNGV. For the CDR3, the DNA is TGTGCCAGCAGCTTAGATCGGGCGCCCTTCGGGGAGACCCAGTACTTC. It specifies CASSLDRAPFGETQYF. The full variable domain, rest sourced from reference TRBV11-2 and TRBJ2-5, is EAGVAQSPRYKIIEKRQSVAFWCNPISGHATLYWYQQILGQGPKLLIQFQNNGVVDDSQLPKDRFSAERLKGVDSTLKIQPAKLEDSAVYLCASSLDRAPFGETQYFGPGTRLLVL.

This clonotype was observed a few times. The chain couples TRBV5-4 to TRBJ2-2; possibly TRBD1 or TRBD2 for D (6 bases each). V was pared by 4 bases and J by 3 bases, with 16 bases between. CDR1 and CDR2 (germline): SGHNT, YYREEE (reference sequence). The CDR3 contains 16 residues. The DNA of the CDR3 is TGTGCCAGCAGCCGGGGACTGGGGGGCTACACCGGGGAGCTGTTTTTT. This sequence encodes CASSRGLGGYTGELFF.

This clonotype was counted only a few times. This chain joins TRBV18 and TRBJ1-1, with 7 bases aligning to TRBD1. This CDR3 contains 14 residues. Germline V gene sequence: CDR1 KGHSH, CDR2 LQKENI. V was clipped by 4 bases and J by 4 bases; unmatched bases: 6. The CDR3 loop reads CASSLTGESTEAFF. CDR3 in DNA: TGTGCCAGCTCACTAACAGGGGAGAGCACTGAAGCTTTCTTT.

The sample holds many counts of this clonotype. The rearrangement uses TRBV7-9 and TRBJ2-7; no clear D. From germline, CDR1 is SEHNR and CDR2 FQNEAQ (reference sequence). V was pared by 5 bases and J by 0 bases, with 8 bases between. The CDR3 length is 13 residues. DNA of the CDR3: TGTGCCAGCAGCGCAGACGGCTCCTACGAGCAGTACTTC. Protein product: CASSADGSYEQYF.

This rearrangement joins TRBV19 to TRBJ2-7, with D unclear. The CDR3 loop spans 14 amino acids. The germline CDR1 and CDR2 sequences are LNHDA and SQIVND (reference sequence). Between the trimmed V and J ends, which lost 3 bases and 0 bases, there was a span of 9 bases. CDR3 residues: CASSIRTISYEQYF. The CDR3 nucleotides read TGTGCCAGTAGTATTCGAACTATCTCCTACGAGCAGTACTTC. The full variable domain, rest sourced from reference TRBV19 and TRBJ2-7, is DGGITQSPKYLFRKEGQNVTLSCEQNLNHDAMYWYRQDPGQGLRLIYYSQIVNDFQKGDIAEGYSVSREKKESFPLTVTSAQKNPTAFYLCASSIRTISYEQYFGPGTRLTVT.

This clonotype appeared a few times. V is TRBV3-1 and J is TRBJ2-5; 7 nucleotides align to TRBD1. Germline CDR1 LGHDT, CDR2 YNNKEL (reference sequence). V lost 1 base to trimming and J lost 2 bases; unmatched junction nucleotides: 7. The length of the CDR3 is 16 residues. CDR3 DNA: TGTGCCAGCAGCCAAGCTCCAACGACAGGGCAAGAGACCCAGTACTTC. Protein sequence: CASSQAPTTGQETQYF.

This clonotype was observed once. The chain employs TRBV20-1 and TRBJ2-1; D is undetermined. Trimming cost V 5 bases and J 2 bases, with 10 bases left between them. The CDR3 runs 13 residues. Germline CDR1 DFQATT, CDR2 SNEGSKA (reference sequence). The CDR3 reads CSALIGAYNEQFF. CDR3 coding DNA: TGCAGTGCTCTGATTGGGGCCTACAATGAGCAGTTCTTC.

In this sample, this clonotype turned up a few times. The chain uses TRBV29-1 and TRBJ1-2, with no clear D. The CDR3 contains 11 residues. V was pared by 1 base and J by 8 bases, with 8 bases between. Germline-derived CDR1 and CDR2 are SQVTM and ANQGSEA. The CDR3 DNA reads as TGCAGCGTTGAAGGGGTCGGGGGCTACACCTTC. Its translation is CSVEGVGGYTF.

The CDR3 protein is CASSSGRITYNEQFF. CDR3 coding DNA: TGTGCCAGCAGCTCCGGCCGGATTACGTACAATGAGCAGTTCTTC. The chain joins TRBV7-8 to TRBJ2-1; D is ambiguous. The germline V and J ends were trimmed by 4 bases and 4 bases, with 14 bases remaining between them. This CDR3 region has 15 residues. Germline lookup yields CDR1 SGHVS and CDR2 FQNEAQ. Full variable domain (missing parts from reference TRBV7-8 and TRBJ2-1): GAGVSQSPRYKVAKRGQDVALRCDPISGHVSLFWYQQALGQGPEFLTYFQNEAQLDKSGLPSDRFFAERPEGSVSTLKIQRTQQEDSAVYLCASSSGRITYNEQFFGPGTRLTVL.

This clonotype was counted only a few times. The chain combines TRBV7-9 with TRBJ2-3; D not certain. The CDR3 runs 12 residues. With 5 bases removed from V and 2 bases from J, the gap between germline ends came to 5 bases. Germline assignment: CDR1 SEHNR and CDR2 FQNEAQ (reference sequence). The CDR3 sequence is CASSPDTDTQYF. The CDR3 region has the DNA TGTGCCAGCAGCCCGGACACAGATACGCAGTATTTT.

This clonotype was recorded at least ten times. V is TRBV27 and J is TRBJ2-3; D is ambiguous. This CDR3 is built from 13 residues. Deletions cut 3 bases from V and 3 bases from J, with 7 bases between. Germline V gene lookup returns CDR1 MNHEY and CDR2 SMNVEV (reference sequence). CDR3 loop: CASSLARTDTQYF. CDR3 DNA: TGTGCCAGCAGTTTGGCCCGAACAGATACGCAGTATTTT.

The chain uses TRBV9 and TRBJ2-1; D may match TRBD1 or TRBD2 (5 bases each). Between the trimmed V and J ends, which lost 3 bases and 4 bases, there was a span of 14 bases. This CDR3 is built from 15 residues. CDR1 is SGDLS, CDR2 YYNGEE, per germline. The CDR3 spells CASSATGTPYNEQFF. CDR3 in DNA: TGTGCCAGCAGCGCTACCGGGACGCCATACAATGAGCAGTTCTTC.

This clonotype was recorded a few times. The DNA for the CDR3 is TGCAGCGTTGAAGATCCCAAAGGAACAGATACGCAGTATTTT. Translation gives CSVEDPKGTDTQYF. The genes are TRBV29-1 and TRBJ2-3; no definite D call. Trimming removed 0 bases at V and 3 bases at J, with 10 bases between. CDR3 length: 14 residues. Germline V CDR1 and CDR2: SQVTM, ANQGSEA.

There are a few counts of this clonotype. The chain combines TRBV23-1 with TRBJ2-1; perhaps TRBD2 as D (6 bases). TRBV23-1 is recorded as an ORF, its role being uncertain. V lost 6 bases, J lost 4 bases, and 22 bases lay in between. This CDR3 has 17 residues. CDR3: CASSLENSSDNYNEQFF. Here the CDR3 DNA reads TGCGCCAGCAGCCTTGAAAACTCTAGCGATAATTACAATGAGCAGTTCTTC.